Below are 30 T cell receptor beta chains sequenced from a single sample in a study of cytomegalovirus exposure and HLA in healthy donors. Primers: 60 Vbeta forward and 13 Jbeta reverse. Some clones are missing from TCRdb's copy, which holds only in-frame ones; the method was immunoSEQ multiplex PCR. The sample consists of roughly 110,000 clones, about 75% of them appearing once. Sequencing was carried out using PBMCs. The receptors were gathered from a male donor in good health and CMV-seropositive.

CDR3: CASSYTAGVTHEQFF. The CDR3 DNA follows: TGTGCCAGCAGTTACACCGCGGGAGTCACCCATGAGCAGTTCTTC. The chain uses TRBV6-6 and TRBJ2-1; 7 bases align to TRBD2. Germline lookup yields CDR1 MNHNY and CDR2 SVGAGI (reference sequence). The CDR3 is made up of 15 amino acids. Unmatched junction bases numbered 9, after V lost 2 bases and J lost 8 bases.

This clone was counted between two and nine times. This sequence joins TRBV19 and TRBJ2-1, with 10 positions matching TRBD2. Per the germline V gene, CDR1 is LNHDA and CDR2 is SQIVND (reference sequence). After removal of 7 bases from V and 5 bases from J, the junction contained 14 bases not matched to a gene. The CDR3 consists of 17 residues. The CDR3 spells CASIDSSGTSVHNEQFF. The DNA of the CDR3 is TGTGCCAGTATCGATTCCTCCGGGACTAGCGTGCACAATGAGCAGTTCTTC.

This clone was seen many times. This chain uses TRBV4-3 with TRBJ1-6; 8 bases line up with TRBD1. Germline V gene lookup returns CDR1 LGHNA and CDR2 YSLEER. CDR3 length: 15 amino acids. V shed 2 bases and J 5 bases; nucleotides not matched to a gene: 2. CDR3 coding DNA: TGCGCCAGCAGCCAACAGACAGGGGATAATTCACCCCTCCACTTT. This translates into CASSQQTGDNSPLHF.

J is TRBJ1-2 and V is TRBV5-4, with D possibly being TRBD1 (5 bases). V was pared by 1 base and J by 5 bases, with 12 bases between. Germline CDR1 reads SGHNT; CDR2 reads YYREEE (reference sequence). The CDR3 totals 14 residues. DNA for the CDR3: TGTGCCAGCAGCTTGAACAGGTCCCCTTATGGCTACACCTTC. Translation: CASSLNRSPYGYTF.

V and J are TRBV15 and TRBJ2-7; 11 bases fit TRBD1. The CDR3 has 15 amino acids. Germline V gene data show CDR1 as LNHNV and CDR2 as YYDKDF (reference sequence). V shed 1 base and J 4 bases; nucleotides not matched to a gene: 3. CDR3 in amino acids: CATSRAGQGEYEQYF. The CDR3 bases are TGTGCCACCAGCAGAGCGGGACAGGGGGAATACGAGCAGTACTTC. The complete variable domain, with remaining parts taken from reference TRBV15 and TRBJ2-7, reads DAMVIQNPRYQVTQFGKPVTLSCSQTLNHNVMYWYQQKSSQAPKLLFHYYDKDFNNEADTPDNFQSRRPNTSFCFLDIRSPGLGDTAMYLCATSRAGQGEYEQYFGPGTRLTVT.

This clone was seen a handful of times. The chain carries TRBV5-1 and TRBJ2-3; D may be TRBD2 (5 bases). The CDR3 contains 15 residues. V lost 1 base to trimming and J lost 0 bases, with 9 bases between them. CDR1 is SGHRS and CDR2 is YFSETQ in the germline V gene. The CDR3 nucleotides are TGCGCCAGCAGCTTGATCCCTAGCAGCACAGATACGCAGTATTTT. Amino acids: CASSLIPSSTDTQYF.

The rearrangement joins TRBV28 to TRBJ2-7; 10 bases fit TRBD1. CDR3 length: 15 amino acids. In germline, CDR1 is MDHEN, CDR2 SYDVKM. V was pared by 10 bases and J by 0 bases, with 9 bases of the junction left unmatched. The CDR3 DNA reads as TGTGCCACGAACCGACAGGGGGCCCGCTCCTACGAGCAGTACTTC. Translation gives CATNRQGARSYEQYF.

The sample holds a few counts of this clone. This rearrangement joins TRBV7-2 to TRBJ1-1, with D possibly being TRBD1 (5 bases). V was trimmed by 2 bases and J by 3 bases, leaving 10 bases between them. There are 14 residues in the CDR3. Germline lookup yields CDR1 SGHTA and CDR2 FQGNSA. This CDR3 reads CASSLRGTHTEAFF. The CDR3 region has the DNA TGTGCCAGCAGCTTACGGGGGACCCACACTGAAGCTTTCTTT.

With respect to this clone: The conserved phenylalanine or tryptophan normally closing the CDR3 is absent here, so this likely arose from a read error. CDR3 nucleotides: TGTGCCAGCAGCCCCGGACAGGGTTGGACTGAAGCTTTCCTT. It codes for CASSPGQGWTEAFL. This chain uses TRBV7-9 with TRBJ1-1; 8 bases align to TRBD1. Germline-derived CDR1 and CDR2 are SEHNR and FQNEAQ (reference sequence). This CDR3 has 14 amino acids. The ends lost 5 bases at V and 5 bases at J; junction bases unmatched: 7.

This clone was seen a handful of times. CDR3 DNA sequence: TGTGCCAGCAGCTCGTTAGGGGGCAGTATAGATGAGCAGTTCTTC. Protein sequence: CASSSLGGSIDEQFF. This chain connects TRBV5-4 to TRBJ2-1, with 7 bases fitting TRBD1. V lost 3 bases and J lost 8; bases outside the gene matches: 11. There are 15 residues in the CDR3. Germline values: CDR1 SGHNT, CDR2 YYREEE (reference sequence).

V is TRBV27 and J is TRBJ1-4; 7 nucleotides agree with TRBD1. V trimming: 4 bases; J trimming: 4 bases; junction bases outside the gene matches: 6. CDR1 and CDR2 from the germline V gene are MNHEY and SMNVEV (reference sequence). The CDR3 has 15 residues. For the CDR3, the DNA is TGTGCCAGCAGTTCTACGGGACAGATTAATGAAAAACTGTTTTTT. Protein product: CASSSTGQINEKLFF.

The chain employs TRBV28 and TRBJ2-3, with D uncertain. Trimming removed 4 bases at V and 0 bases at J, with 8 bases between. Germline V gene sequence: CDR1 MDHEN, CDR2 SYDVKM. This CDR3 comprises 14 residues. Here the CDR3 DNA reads TGTGCCAGCAGTTCTCCTAGAAGCACAGATACGCAGTATTTT. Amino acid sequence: CASSSPRSTDTQYF.

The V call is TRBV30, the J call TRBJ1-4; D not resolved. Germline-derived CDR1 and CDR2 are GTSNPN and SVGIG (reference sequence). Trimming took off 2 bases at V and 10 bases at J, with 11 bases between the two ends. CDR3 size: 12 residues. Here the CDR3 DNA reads TGTGCCTGGAGTCCTCGGAGCGGAAAACTGTTTTTT. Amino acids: CAWSPRSGKLFF.

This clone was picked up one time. The CDR3 bases are TGCGCCAGCAGCTTGGTGGTAGGGACTCGCACAGATACGCAGTATTTT. It codes for CASSLVVGTRTDTQYF. This chain links TRBV5-1 with TRBJ2-3; D is perhaps TRBD2 (6 bases). The CDR3 has 16 residues. Germline CDR1 is SGHRS and CDR2 is YFSETQ. V was shortened by 0 bases and J by 1 base, with 12 bases between the two germline ends.

The CDR3 bases are TGTGCCAGCAGCTTAGTCTCAGTTTCTTCTCAGCCCCAGCATTTT. It yields the protein CASSLVSVSSQPQHF. The chain links TRBV7-2 to TRBJ1-5, with D unresolved. The CDR3 consists of 15 residues. V was pared by 1 base and J by 6 bases, with 13 bases between. Germline assignment: CDR1 SGHTA and CDR2 FQGNSA.

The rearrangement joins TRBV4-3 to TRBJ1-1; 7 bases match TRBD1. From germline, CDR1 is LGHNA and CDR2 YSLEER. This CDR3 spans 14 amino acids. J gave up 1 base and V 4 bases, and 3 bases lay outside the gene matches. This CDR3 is CASSRGTANTEAFF. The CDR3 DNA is TGCGCCAGCAGCCGGGGGACAGCGAACACTGAAGCTTTCTTT.

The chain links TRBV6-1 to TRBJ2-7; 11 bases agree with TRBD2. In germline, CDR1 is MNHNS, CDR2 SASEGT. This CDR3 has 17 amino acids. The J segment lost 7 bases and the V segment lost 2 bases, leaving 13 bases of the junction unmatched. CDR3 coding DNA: TGTGCCAGCAGTGAAATCTATTCTAGCGGGGGGATATGGGAGCAGTACTTC. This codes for CASSEIYSSGGIWEQYF.

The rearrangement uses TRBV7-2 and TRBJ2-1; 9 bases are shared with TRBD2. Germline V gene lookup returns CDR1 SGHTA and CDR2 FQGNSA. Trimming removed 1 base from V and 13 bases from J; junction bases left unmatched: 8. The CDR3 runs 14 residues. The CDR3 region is CASSLEGSGRYQFF. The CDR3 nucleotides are TGTGCCAGCAGCTTAGAGGGGAGCGGGAGGTATCAGTTCTTC.

The CDR3 spells CASSTPAGLDEQYF. CDR3 DNA sequence: TGTGCCAGCAGCACCCCCGCAGGTCTCGACGAGCAGTACTTC. This chain links TRBV7-8 with TRBJ2-7; D ambiguous. V lost 5 bases and J lost 5, with 16 bases in between. The germline CDR1 and CDR2 sequences are SGHVS and FQNEAQ. The CDR3 totals 14 residues.

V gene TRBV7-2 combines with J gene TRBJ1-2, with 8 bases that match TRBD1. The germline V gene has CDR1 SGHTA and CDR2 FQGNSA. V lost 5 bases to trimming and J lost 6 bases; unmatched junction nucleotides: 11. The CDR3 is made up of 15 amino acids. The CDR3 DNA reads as TGTGCCAGCAGCCGGACGGCGGCAGGGGGCGATGGCTACACCTTC. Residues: CASSRTAAGGDGYTF.

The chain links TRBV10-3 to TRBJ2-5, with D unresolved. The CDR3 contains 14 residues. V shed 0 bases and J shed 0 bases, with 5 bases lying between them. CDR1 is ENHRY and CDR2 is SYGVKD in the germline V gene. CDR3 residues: CAISESMYQETQYF. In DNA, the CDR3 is TGTGCCATCAGTGAGTCCATGTACCAAGAGACCCAGTACTTC.

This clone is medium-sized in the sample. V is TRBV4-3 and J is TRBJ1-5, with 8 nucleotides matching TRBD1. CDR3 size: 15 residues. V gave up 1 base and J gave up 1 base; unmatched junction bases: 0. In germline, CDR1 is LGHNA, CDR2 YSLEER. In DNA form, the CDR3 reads TGCGCCAGCAGCCAAGGACAGGGGAGCAATCAGCCCCAGCATTTT. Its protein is CASSQGQGSNQPQHF.

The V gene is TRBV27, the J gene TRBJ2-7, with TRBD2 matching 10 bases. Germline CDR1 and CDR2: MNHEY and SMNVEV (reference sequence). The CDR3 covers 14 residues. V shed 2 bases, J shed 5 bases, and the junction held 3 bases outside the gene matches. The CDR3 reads CASSLGTSVHEQYF. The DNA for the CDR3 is TGTGCCAGCAGTTTAGGGACTAGCGTCCACGAGCAGTACTTC.

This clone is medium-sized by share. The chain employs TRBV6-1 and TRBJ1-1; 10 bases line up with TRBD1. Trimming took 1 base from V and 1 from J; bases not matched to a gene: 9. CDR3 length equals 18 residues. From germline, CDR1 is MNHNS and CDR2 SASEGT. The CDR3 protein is CASSEGAGQGLKNTEAFF. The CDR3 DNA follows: TGTGCCAGCAGTGAAGGGGCGGGACAGGGGCTCAAGAACACTGAAGCTTTCTTT.

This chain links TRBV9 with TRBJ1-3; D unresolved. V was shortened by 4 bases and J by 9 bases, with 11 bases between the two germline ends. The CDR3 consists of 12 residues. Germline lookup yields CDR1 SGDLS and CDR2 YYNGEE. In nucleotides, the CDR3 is TGTGCCAGCAGCCCGTTTGAGGGCACCATATATTTT. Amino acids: CASSPFEGTIYF.

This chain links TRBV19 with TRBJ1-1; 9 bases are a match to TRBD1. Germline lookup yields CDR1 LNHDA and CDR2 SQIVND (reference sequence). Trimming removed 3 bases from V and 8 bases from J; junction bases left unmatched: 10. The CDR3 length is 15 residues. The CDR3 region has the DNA TGTGCCAGTAGTATTTGGGACAGGGCTTCTTCCGAAGCTTTCTTT. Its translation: CASSIWDRASSEAFF.

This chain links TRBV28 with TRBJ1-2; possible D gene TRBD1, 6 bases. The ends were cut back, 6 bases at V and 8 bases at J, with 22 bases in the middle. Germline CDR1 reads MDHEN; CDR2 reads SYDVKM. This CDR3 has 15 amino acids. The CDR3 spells CASSYRGGAIGGYTF. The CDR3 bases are TGTGCCAGCAGCTACCGGGGGGGCGCGATAGGCGGCTACACCTTC.

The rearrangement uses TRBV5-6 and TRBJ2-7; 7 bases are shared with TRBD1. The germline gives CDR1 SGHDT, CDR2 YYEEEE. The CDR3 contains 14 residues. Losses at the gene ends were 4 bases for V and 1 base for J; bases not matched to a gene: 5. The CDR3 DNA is TGTGCCAGCAGCACCCAGACAGGGTCCTACGAGCAGTACTTC. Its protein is CASSTQTGSYEQYF.

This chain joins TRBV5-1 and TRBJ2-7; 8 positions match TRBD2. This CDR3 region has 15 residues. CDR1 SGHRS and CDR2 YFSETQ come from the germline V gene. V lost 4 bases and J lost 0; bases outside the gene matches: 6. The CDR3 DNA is TGCGCCAGCAGCGCCTGGACTAGCCTCTCCTACGAGCAGTACTTC. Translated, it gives CASSAWTSLSYEQYF.

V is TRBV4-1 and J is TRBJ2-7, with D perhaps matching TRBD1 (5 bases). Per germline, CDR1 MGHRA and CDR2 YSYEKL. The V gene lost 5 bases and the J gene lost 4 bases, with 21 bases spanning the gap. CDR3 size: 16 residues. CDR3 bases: TGCGCCAGCAGCGCTCTCCCTGACAGAACAGCTTACGAGCAGTACTTC. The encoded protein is CASSALPDRTAYEQYF.